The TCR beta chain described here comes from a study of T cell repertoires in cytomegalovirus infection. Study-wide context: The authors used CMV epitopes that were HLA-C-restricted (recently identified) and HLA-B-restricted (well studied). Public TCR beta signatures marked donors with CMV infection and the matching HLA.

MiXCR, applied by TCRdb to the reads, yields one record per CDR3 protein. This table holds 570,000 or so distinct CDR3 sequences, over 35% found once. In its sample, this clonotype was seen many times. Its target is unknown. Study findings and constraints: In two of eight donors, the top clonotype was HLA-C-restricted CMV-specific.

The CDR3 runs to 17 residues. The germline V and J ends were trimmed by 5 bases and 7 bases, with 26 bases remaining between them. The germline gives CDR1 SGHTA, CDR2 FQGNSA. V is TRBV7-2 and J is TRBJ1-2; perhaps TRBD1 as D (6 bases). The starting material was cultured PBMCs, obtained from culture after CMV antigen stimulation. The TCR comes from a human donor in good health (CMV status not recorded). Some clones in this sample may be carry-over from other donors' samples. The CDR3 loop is CASSLGPARGAGSGYTF. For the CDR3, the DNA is TGTGCCAGCAGCCTAGGCCCGGCGCGGGGGGCGGGAAGTGGCTACACCTTC.